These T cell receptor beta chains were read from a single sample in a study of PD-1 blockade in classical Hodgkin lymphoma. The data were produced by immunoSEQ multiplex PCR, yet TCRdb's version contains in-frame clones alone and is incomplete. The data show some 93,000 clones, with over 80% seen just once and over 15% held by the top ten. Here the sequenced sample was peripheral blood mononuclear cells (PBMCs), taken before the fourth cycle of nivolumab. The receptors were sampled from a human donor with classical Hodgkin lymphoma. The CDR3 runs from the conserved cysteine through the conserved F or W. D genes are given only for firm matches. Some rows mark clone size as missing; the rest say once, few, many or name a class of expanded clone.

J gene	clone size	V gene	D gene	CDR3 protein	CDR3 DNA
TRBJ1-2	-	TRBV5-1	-	CASSLGTGHGYTF	TGCGCCAGCAGCCTTGGGACCGGTCATGGCTACACCTTC
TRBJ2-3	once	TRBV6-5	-	CASSPLGGTQYF	TGTGCCAGCAGCCCCCTTGGGGGTACGCAGTATTTT
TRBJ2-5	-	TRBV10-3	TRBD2	CAIRDGLAGETQYF	TGTGCCATCAGAGACGGACTAGCGGGAGAGACCCAGTACTTC
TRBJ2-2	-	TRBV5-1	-	CASSLLSGPIMGTGELFF	TGCGCCAGCAGCTTGCTTTCAGGTCCAATAATGGGGACCGGGGAGCTGTTTTTT
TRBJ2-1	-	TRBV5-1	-	CASSSRGATYNEQFF	TGCGCCAGCAGCTCCCGGGGAGCCACATACAATGAGCAGTTCTTC
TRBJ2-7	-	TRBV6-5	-	CASSLTPGAYEQYF	TGTGCCAGCAGTTTGACCCCCGGAGCCTACGAGCAGTACTTC
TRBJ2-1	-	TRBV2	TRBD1	CASSGTGGTYNEQFF	TGTGCCAGCAGCGGGACAGGAGGGACATACAATGAGCAGTTCTTC
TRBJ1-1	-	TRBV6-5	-	CASGYREYTEAFF	TGTGCCAGCGGTTACAGGGAGTACACTGAAGCTTTCTTT
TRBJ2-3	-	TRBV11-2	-	CASSPRQLGPQDTQYF	TGTGCCAGCAGCCCGCGACAGTTGGGCCCCCAAGATACGCAGTATTTT
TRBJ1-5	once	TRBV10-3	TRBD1	CAIRGQENQPQHF	TGTGCCATCAGGGGACAGGAAAATCAGCCCCAGCATTTT
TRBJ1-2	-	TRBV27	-	CANSLSGGNYGYTF	TGTGCCAACAGTTTATCGGGAGGGAACTATGGCTACACCTTC
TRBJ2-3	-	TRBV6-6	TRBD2	CASSSSGRADTQYF	TGTGCCAGCAGTTCTAGCGGGAGGGCTGATACGCAGTATTTT
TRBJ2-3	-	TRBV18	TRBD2	CASSTRLAGGTDTQYF	TGTGCCAGCTCGACCAGACTAGCGGGAGGCACAGATACGCAGTATTTT
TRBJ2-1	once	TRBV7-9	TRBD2	CASSGGLAGSNEQFF	TGTGCCAGCAGCGGGGGACTAGCGGGATCCAATGAGCAGTTCTTC
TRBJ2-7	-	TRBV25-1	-	CASSGGVEQYF	TGTGCCAGCAGTGGCGGGGTCGAGCAGTACTTC
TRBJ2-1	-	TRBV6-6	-	CASTDRGPRFF	TGTGCCAGCACGGACCGGGGCCCTCGGTTCTTC
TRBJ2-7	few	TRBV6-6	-	CASSYSWAGLSEQYF	TGTGCCAGCAGTTACTCGTGGGCAGGCCTTTCCGAGCAGTACTTC
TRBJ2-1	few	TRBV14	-	CASSQVLHNEQFF	TGTGCCAGCAGCCAAGTTCTCCACAATGAGCAGTTCTTC
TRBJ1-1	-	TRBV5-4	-	CASSPPKGSRAEAFF	TGTGCCAGCAGCCCACCGAAAGGTTCCCGGGCAGAAGCTTTCTTT
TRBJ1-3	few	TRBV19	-	CASSAVYGDTIYF	TGTGCCAGTAGTGCTGTATACGGGGACACCATATATTTT
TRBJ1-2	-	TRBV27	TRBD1	CASRPLQGANFIYGYTF	TGTGCCAGCAGACCCCTTCAGGGGGCCAACTTTATCTATGGCTACACCTTC
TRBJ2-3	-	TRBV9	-	CASSVEDSSTDTQYF	TGTGCCAGCAGCGTAGAGGACAGCAGCACAGATACGCAGTATTTT
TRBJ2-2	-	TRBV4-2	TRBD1	CASSQRTGVRLNTGELFF	TGTGCCAGCAGCCAACGGACAGGGGTGCGTCTTAACACCGGGGAGCTGTTTTTT
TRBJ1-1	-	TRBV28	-	CASSLGQLNTEAFF	TGTGCCAGCAGTTTAGGACAGCTGAACACTGAAGCTTTCTTT
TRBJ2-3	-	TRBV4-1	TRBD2	CASSHLADTDTQYF	TGCGCCAGCAGCCATCTAGCGGACACAGATACGCAGTATTTT
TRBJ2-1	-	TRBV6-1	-	CASSEYSRAGYVGEQFF	TGTGCCAGCAGTGAATACTCCAGGGCAGGGTATGTAGGTGAGCAGTTCTTC
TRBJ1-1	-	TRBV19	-	CASRAWGPANMIAFF	TGTGCCAGTAGAGCGTGGGGACCCGCTAATATGATAGCTTTCTTT
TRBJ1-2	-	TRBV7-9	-	CASSLGGRQGNGYTF	TGTGCCAGCAGCTTAGGAGGCCGGCAGGGGAACGGCTACACCTTC
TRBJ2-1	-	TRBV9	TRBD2	CASSVALAGTEQFF	TGTGCCAGCAGCGTAGCCCTAGCGGGAACTGAGCAGTTCTTC
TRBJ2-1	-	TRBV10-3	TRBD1	CATGTGAYNEQFF	TGTGCCACGGGGACAGGGGCTTACAATGAGCAGTTCTTC
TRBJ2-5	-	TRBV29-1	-	CSVRRDGIETQYF	TGCAGCGTCCGACGCGACGGGATAGAGACCCAGTACTTC
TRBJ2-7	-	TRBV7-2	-	CASSPLGGEGDEQYF	TGTGCCAGCAGCCCTCTGGGGGGAGAGGGAGACGAGCAGTACTTC
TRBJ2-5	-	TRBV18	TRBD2	CASSPAGRGETQYF	TGTGCCAGCTCACCAGCAGGGAGGGGAGAGACCCAGTACTTC
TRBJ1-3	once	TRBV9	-	CASSVFDDFSSSGNTIYF	TGTGCCAGCAGCGTTTTTGATGACTTTTCAAGCTCTGGAAACACCATATATTTT
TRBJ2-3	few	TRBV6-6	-	CASSTSADTQYF	TGTGCCAGCAGTACCAGCGCAGATACGCAGTATTTT
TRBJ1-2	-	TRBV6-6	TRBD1	CASSGTGGYGYTF	TGTGCCAGTTCCGGGACAGGGGGTTATGGCTACACCTTC
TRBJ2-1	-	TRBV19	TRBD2	CASSIVSGSSYNEQFF	TGTGCCAGTAGTATCGTTAGCGGGAGCTCCTACAATGAGCAGTTCTTC
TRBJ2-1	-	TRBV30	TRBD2	CAWSRGLAGELQFF	TGTGCCTGGAGCCGCGGACTAGCGGGAGAACTCCAGTTCTTC
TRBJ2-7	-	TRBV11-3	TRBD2	CASRPRLALSYEQYF	TGTGCCAGCAGACCACGACTAGCGCTCTCCTACGAGCAGTACTTC
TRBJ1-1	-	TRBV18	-	CASSPGVGGPGTEAFF	TGTGCCAGCTCACCAGGGGTTGGGGGGCCTGGCACTGAAGCTTTCTTT
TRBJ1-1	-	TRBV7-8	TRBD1	CASSWDRGGTEAFF	TGTGCCAGCAGCTGGGACAGGGGGGGAACTGAAGCTTTCTTT
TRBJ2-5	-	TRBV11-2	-	CASSQDPHGETQYF	TGTGCCAGCAGCCAAGACCCACACGGGGAGACCCAGTACTTC
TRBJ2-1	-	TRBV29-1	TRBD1	CSGKGTGASIYNEQFF	TGCAGCGGCAAGGGGACAGGAGCTAGTATCTACAATGAGCAGTTCTTC
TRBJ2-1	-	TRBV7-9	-	CASSLVLGEQFF	TGTGCCAGCAGCTTAGTCCTGGGAGAGCAGTTCTTC
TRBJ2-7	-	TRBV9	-	CASSVNTGAGEQYF	TGTGCCAGCAGCGTAAATACGGGAGCGGGCGAGCAGTACTTC
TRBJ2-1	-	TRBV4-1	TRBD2	CASNLAGGHNEQFF	TGCGCCAGCAATCTAGCGGGAGGCCACAATGAGCAGTTCTTC
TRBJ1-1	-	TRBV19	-	CASNLFRGDTEAFF	TGTGCCAGTAATCTCTTCAGGGGTGACACTGAAGCTTTCTTT
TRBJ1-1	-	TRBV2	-	CASDGGAASAFF	TGTGCCAGCGACGGGGGCGCGGCGTCGGCTTTCTTT
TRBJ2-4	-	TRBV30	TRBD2	CAWSVAGLAGLAKNIQYF	TGTGCCTGGAGTGTAGCGGGACTAGCGGGGCTAGCCAAAAACATTCAGTACTTC
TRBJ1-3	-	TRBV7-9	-	CASSLEAHTIYF	TGTGCCAGCAGCTTAGAGGCCCACACCATATATTTT
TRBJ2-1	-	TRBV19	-	CASRGGAASSYNEQFF	TGTGCCAGTAGGGGGGGGGCGGCGAGCTCCTACAATGAGCAGTTCTTC
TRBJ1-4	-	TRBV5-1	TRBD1	CASSLGQGDEKLFF	TGCGCCAGCAGCTTGGGACAGGGGGATGAAAAACTGTTTTTT
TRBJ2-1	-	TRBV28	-	CASSLQSGRVNEQFF	TGTGCCAGCAGTTTACAGAGCGGGCGAGTCAATGAGCAGTTCTTC
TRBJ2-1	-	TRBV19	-	CASSRAQGYEQFF	TGTGCCAGTAGTAGGGCACAGGGCTATGAGCAGTTCTTC
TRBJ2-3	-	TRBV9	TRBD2	CASSEVAGEDTQYF	TGTGCCAGCAGCGAGGTAGCGGGAGAGGATACGCAGTATTTT
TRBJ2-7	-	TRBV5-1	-	CASSLETGVSYEQYF	TGCGCCAGCAGCTTGGAAACGGGAGTCTCCTACGAGCAGTACTTC
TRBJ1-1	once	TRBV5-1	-	CASSSDRMNTEAFF	TGCGCCAGCAGCTCGGACCGTATGAACACTGAAGCTTTCTTT